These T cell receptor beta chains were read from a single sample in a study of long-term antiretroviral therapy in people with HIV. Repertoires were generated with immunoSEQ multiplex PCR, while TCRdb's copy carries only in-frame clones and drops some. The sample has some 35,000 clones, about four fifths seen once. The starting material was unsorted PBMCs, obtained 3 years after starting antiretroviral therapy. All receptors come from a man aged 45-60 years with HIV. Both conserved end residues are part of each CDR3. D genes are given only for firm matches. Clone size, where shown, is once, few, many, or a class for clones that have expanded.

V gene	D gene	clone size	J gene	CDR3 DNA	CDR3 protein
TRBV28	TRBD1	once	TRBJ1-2	TGTGCCAGCGTTCGCAGGGGGCGGAACTATGGCTACACCTTC	CASVRRGRNYGYTF
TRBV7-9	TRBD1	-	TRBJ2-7	TGTGCCAGCAGCTTATTAATGGGGTACGATGGACAGGGCTCCTACGAGCAGTACTTC	CASSLLMGYDGQGSYEQYF
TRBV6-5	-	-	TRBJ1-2	TGTGCCAGCCGGAAGGGAGCTAACTATGGCTACACCTTC	CASRKGANYGYTF
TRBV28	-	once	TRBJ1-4	TGTGCCAGCAGTCCCCTGGAGACGCATATTGAAAAACTGTTTTTT	CASSPLETHIEKLFF
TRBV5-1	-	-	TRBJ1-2	TGCGCCAGCAGCATTTACTCGACAGATTTCAACTATGGCTACACCTTC	CASSIYSTDFNYGYTF
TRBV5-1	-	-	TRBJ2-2	TGCGCCAGCAGCTTGGCCGGGGGCCTGGGGACCGGGGAGCTGTTTTTT	CASSLAGGLGTGELFF
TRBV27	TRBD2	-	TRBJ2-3	TGTGCCAGCAGTTGGGGGACTAGCGGCGGGGGCACAGATACGCAGTATTTT	CASSWGTSGGGTDTQYF
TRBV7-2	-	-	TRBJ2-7	TGTGCCAGCAGCTTAATAGGAAGCTACGAGCAGTACTTC	CASSLIGSYEQYF
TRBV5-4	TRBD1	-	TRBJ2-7	TGTGCCAGCAGCGGCGACAGGGAAGGGGAGCAGTACTTC	CASSGDREGEQYF
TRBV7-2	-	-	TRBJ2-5	TGTGCCAGCAGCTTTGGGTTAGGAGAGACCCAGTACTTC	CASSFGLGETQYF
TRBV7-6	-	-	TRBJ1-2	TGTGCCAGCAGCCCCACGAGTCAGGGTGCTCAAGGCTACACCTTC	CASSPTSQGAQGYTF
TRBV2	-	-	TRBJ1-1	TGTGCCAGCAGTAGTGCCGCGAACACTGAAGCTTTCTTT	CASSSAANTEAFF
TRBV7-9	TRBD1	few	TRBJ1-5	TGTGCCAGCAGCTGCGCCGGGACAGGATATAGCAATCAGCCCCAGCATTTT	CASSCAGTGYSNQPQHF
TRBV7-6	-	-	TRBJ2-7	TGTGCCAGCAGCTTAGGACCCCCGGGACAAGGGGCCCTCTCCTACGAGCAGTACTTC	CASSLGPPGQGALSYEQYF
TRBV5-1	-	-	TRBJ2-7	TGCGCCAGCAGCTTGGATATAGCGGTCAGCTCCTACGAGCAGTACTTC	CASSLDIAVSSYEQYF
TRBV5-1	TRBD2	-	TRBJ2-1	TGCGCCAGCAGCAAACTAGCGGGAGGCTCCGGGGATGAGCAGTTCTTC	CASSKLAGGSGDEQFF
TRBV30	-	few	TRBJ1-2	TGTGCCTGGAAAGGGAATGGCTACACCTTC	CAWKGNGYTF
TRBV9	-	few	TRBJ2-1	TGTGCCAGCAGCGCGGGGGACAATGAGCAGTTCTTC	CASSAGDNEQFF
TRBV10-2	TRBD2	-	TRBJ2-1	TGCGCCAGCAGTGAAAGCGGGAGGCCTGAGCAGTTCTTC	CASSESGRPEQFF
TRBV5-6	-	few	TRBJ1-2	TGTGCCAGCTATAGGACCTCCCAGCGCGGTGGCTACACCTTC	CASYRTSQRGGYTF
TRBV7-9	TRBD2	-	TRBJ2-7	TGTGCCAGCAGCTTAATGAAAGCAAGCGGGGGACACTACGAGCAGTACTTC	CASSLMKASGGHYEQYF
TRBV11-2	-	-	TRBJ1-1	TGTGCCAGCAGCTTAGAAAGGGGAACTGAAGCTTTCTTT	CASSLERGTEAFF